Each of the 18 T cell receptor beta chains below was sequenced from the same sample in a study of shared clonotypes between healthy human individuals. Assay: immunoSEQ multiplex PCR; the TCRdb copy retains only in-frame clones and omits some. The repertoire has approximately 710,000 clones, around 90% of them found once; the top ten carry about a third. The source material was memory CD8+ T cells from PBMCs. The subset is: CD45RO+ cells pooled with CCR7-negative TemRA cells. Every receptor here comes from a man aged 18 to 29 in good health. Some clones in this sample may be carry-over from other donors' samples.

This rearrangement joins TRBV6-1 to TRBJ2-1; 8 bases are shared with TRBD1. The CDR3 is 14 residues long. J lost 10 bases, V lost 5 bases, and 10 bases had no gene match. Germline values: CDR1 MNHNS, CDR2 SASEGT. The CDR3 loop is CASSSGTGDREQFF. As DNA, the CDR3 is TGTGCCAGCAGTTCCGGGACAGGTGATCGGGAGCAGTTCTTC.

This chain uses TRBV5-1 with TRBJ1-2; 12 nucleotides align to TRBD1. The CDR3 sequence is 14 residues long. V was pared by 8 bases and J by 8 bases, with 10 bases of the junction left unmatched. Per germline, CDR1 SGHRS and CDR2 YFSETQ. This CDR3 reads CASTGTGGAEGYTF. The DNA of the CDR3 is TGCGCCAGTACCGGGACAGGGGGCGCGGAAGGCTACACCTTC.

The V call is TRBV6-1, the J call TRBJ2-7, with 8 bases matching TRBD1. Germline-derived CDR1 and CDR2 are MNHNS and SASEGT. J lost 5 bases, V lost 6 bases, and 12 bases had no gene match. There are 15 residues in the CDR3. The CDR3 loop is CASRQGVTSLDEQYF. In DNA, the CDR3 is TGTGCCAGCAGACAGGGGGTAACCTCCCTGGACGAGCAGTACTTC.

The rearrangement links TRBV10-3 to TRBJ2-2, with 7 bases lining up with TRBD1. The CDR3 runs 14 residues. The germline V gene has CDR1 ENHRY and CDR2 SYGVKD. V trimming: 10 bases; J trimming: 4 bases; junction bases outside the gene matches: 9. Written as DNA, the CDR3 is TGTGCCACTTACAGGGGTGGTGGCACCGGGGAGCTGTTTTTT. It specifies CATYRGGGTGELFF.

The rearrangement uses TRBV7-6 and TRBJ2-3, with D tentatively TRBD2 (5 bases). The CDR3 loop spans 14 amino acids. Trimming removed 2 bases at V and 4 bases at J, with 10 bases between. Germline lookup yields CDR1 SGHVS and CDR2 FNYEAQ. CDR3 nucleotide sequence: TGTGCCAGCAGCTTATGGCGGGCTTCAGATACGCAGTATTTT. As protein: CASSLWRASDTQYF.

The chain links TRBV6-5 to TRBJ1-2; TRBD1 aligns across 11 bases. After removal of 5 bases from V and 8 bases from J, the junction contained 4 bases not matched to a gene. This CDR3 contains 13 residues. Germline-derived CDR1 and CDR2 are MNHEY and SVGAGI. The CDR3, as DNA: TGTGCCAGCAGTCAAGGGACAGGGGGAGGCTACACCTTC. Translated, it gives CASSQGTGGGYTF.

The rearrangement uses TRBV4-3 and TRBJ2-1; 9 nucleotides align to TRBD2. Germline-derived CDR1 and CDR2 are LGHNA and YSLEER. CDR3 length: 14 residues. Unmatched junction bases numbered 5, after V lost 3 bases and J lost 8 bases. CDR3 nucleotides: TGCGCCAGCAGCCACGCGGGAGGGACCGATGAGCAGTTCTTC. Translating gives CASSHAGGTDEQFF.

This clone was found once. The rearrangement uses TRBV15 and TRBJ1-1, with D possibly TRBD1 on 6 matching bases. V lost 5 bases and J lost 6, with 13 bases in between. CDR3 length: 13 residues. Germline CDR1 LNHNV, CDR2 YYDKDF (reference sequence). CDR3 DNA: TGTGCCACCAGCCCCCCTGGGGGCCCTGAAGCTTTCTTT. Its protein is CATSPPGGPEAFF.

On this clone itself: Other DNA sequences in the same sample also yield this CDR3. The CDR3 loop reads CASSFRTGGNQPQHF. The CDR3 bases are TGTGCCAGCAGTTTTCGGACAGGGGGGAATCAGCCCCAGCATTTT. The rearrangement uses TRBV28 and TRBJ1-5; 10 positions match TRBD1. The CDR3 loop spans 15 amino acids. V shed 3 bases and J 4 bases; nucleotides not matched to a gene: 3. Germline loops: CDR1 MDHEN, CDR2 SYDVKM.

The CDR3 nucleotides read TGTGCCAGCAGCAAACGGGGGACAGGTATTGAACCCCAGCATTTT. It translates to CASSKRGTGIEPQHF. V and J are TRBV21-1 and TRBJ1-5; the DNA was not compared with TRBD1, the D call given in the table. TRBV21-1 is classified as a pseudogene. The CDR3 spans 15 residues.

The J gene is TRBJ2-3, the V gene TRBV6-6; D gene ambiguous. The V and J ends lost 2 bases and 4 bases respectively, with 7 bases between them. This CDR3 has 13 residues. Germline CDR1 is MNHNY and CDR2 is SVGAGI (reference sequence). Here the CDR3 DNA reads TGTGCCAGCAGTTACGGCAACTCAGATACGCAGTATTTT. Its translation: CASSYGNSDTQYF.

The chain has TRBV28 and TRBJ2-7, with TRBD2 matching over 14 bases. V trimming: 10 bases; J trimming: 6 bases; junction bases outside the gene matches: 5. The CDR3 has 13 residues. Per the germline V gene, CDR1 is MDHEN and CDR2 is SYDVKM. CDR3 nucleotide sequence: TGTGCCATGGGGACTAGCGGGAGCTTCGAGCAGTACTTC. Its translation is CAMGTSGSFEQYF.

V gene TRBV28 combines with J gene TRBJ2-3; 11 positions match TRBD2. The germline V gene encodes CDR1 MDHEN and CDR2 SYDVKM. V was pared by 5 bases and J by 2 bases, with 9 bases of the junction left unmatched. The CDR3 extends over 17 amino acids. This chain's CDR3 is CASSLLTSGGHTDTQYF. CDR3 sequence (DNA): TGTGCCAGCAGTCTCCTCACTAGCGGGGGACACACAGATACGCAGTATTTT.

The chain couples TRBV5-4 to TRBJ2-7; TRBD2 matches 10 bases. The CDR3 is 14 amino acids. CDR1 is SGHNT and CDR2 is YYREEE in the germline V gene (reference sequence). J was trimmed by 6 bases and V by 4 bases; bases with no gene match: 7. The CDR3 nucleotides read TGTGCCAGCAGCACCTCTGGACTAGCGGCCGAGCAGTACTTC. This sequence encodes CASSTSGLAAEQYF.

The chain is built from TRBV19 and TRBJ2-7; the match to TRBD2 covers 8 bases. Germline CDR1 reads LNHDA; CDR2 reads SQIVND (reference sequence). The CDR3 has 14 amino acids. After removal of 5 bases from V and 3 bases from J, the junction contained 6 bases not matched to a gene. The CDR3 is CASSVASGYYEQYF. The CDR3 DNA reads TGTGCCAGTAGTGTTGCTAGCGGGTACTACGAGCAGTACTTC. The full variable domain, its missing parts supplied by reference TRBV19 and TRBJ2-7, is DGGITQSPKYLFRKEGQNVTLSCEQNLNHDAMYWYRQDPGQGLRLIYYSQIVNDFQKGDIAEGYSVSREKKESFPLTVTSAQKNPTAFYLCASSVASGYYEQYFGPGTRLTVT.

This chain connects TRBV11-1 to TRBJ2-1; D uncertain. Germline lookup yields CDR1 SGHAT and CDR2 FQDESV (reference sequence). Trimming shortened V by 1 base and J by 6 bases, and 7 bases separated the two germline ends. The CDR3 has 13 residues. The CDR3 nucleotides read TGTGCCAGCAGCTTAGGCTGGTCCAATGAGCAGTTCTTC. Its translation is CASSLGWSNEQFF.

Notes on this clone: Sequence at one end of the junction differs from germline and may be a read error. The chain employs TRBV4-3 and TRBJ2-3, with 10 bases fitting TRBD2. The CDR3 spans 17 residues. The germline V gene has CDR1 LGHNA and CDR2 YSLEER. In DNA, the CDR3 is TGCGCCAGCAGCCAAGATGGGGTAGCGGGGGGCACGGATACGCAGTATTTT. Protein: CASSQDGVAGGTDTQYF.

The chain joins TRBV15 to TRBJ1-2; maybe TRBD1 (5 bases). The V and J ends lost 2 bases and 3 bases respectively, with 16 bases between them. From germline, CDR1 is LNHNV and CDR2 YYDKDF (reference sequence). CDR3 length equals 16 residues. CDR3 DNA sequence: TGTGCCACCAGCAGAAATAAGCAGGGTCTTGACTATGGCTACACCTTC. Protein product: CATSRNKQGLDYGYTF.